This TCR beta chain came from a study of shared clonotypes between healthy human individuals. Study context: Per-donor plates numbered three CD4 naive, three CD4 memory, two CD8 naive and one CD8 memory.

The method was immunoSEQ multiplex PCR; TCRdb's version includes in-frame clones alone and lacks a portion of them. The table has over 750,000 clones, approximately 97% seen once; the top ten hold under 0.25%. CD45RO negativity and positive selection for CCR7 defined naive CD8 cells, a population that excluded terminally differentiated effector memory CD45RA+ cells. As for this clone: Its antigen remains unknown.

Regarding the study as a whole: Richness estimates generally favored naive over memory subsets. Represented diversity (both genetic and exposure-history) was limited by the small number of donors.

V shed 6 bases, J shed 9 bases, and the junction held 11 bases outside the gene matches. CDR3 size: 14 residues. Germline V lookup: CDR1 SQVTM, CDR2 ANQGSEA. The sequenced sample consisted of naive CD8+ T cells sorted from blood. The J gene is TRBJ1-5, the V gene TRBV29-1; 10 bases align to TRBD1. The source is a man under 40 in good health. The CDR3 coding sequence is TGCAGCGTGGGACAGGGGACGGAGGGGGTGCCCCAGCATTTT. This encodes CSVGQGTEGVPQHF.